Given below is one T cell receptor beta chain in context. Its antigen is unidentified. TCRdb keeps only in-frame clones here, not all; method: immunoSEQ multiplex PCR. The sample has about 680,000 clones, around 92% seen once; the top ten hold approximately 1.5%. V was pared by 3 bases and J by 1 base, with 12 bases between. Germline CDR1 is DFQATT and CDR2 is SNEGSKA (reference sequence). The CDR3 is 14 amino acids. Described treatment: 19 received Ad26.COV2.S at low or high dose, single or two shots; roughly 5 received placebo; per-sample allocation not given. At day 63 after the first vaccine or placebo injection, samples were drawn. The data are from a study of Ad26.COV2.S vaccination and SARS-CoV-2 variants. Study at large: Enrollment placed the donor in the COV1001 Ad26.COV2.S trial arm. Participants got Ad26.COV2.S intramuscularly, once or twice 56 days apart.

Findings of the study overall: Substantial breadth was reported for post-vaccination spike-specific CD8+ and CD4+ T cells. Participants in the vaccine arm had higher spike-specific TCR breadth; placebo recipients had lower.

The source was peripheral blood, collected in a trial of Ad26.COV2.S vaccine versus placebo. This receptor was obtained from a person between 18 and 65 years old who received the Ad26.COV2.S COVID-19 vaccine or a placebo. The rearrangement uses TRBV20-1 and TRBJ1-1; tentative D call: TRBD1 (5 bases). Written as DNA, the CDR3 is TGCAGTGCTAGTCTTGGGGGGGGGAACACTGAAGCTTTCTTT. Translating it yields CSASLGGGNTEAFF.